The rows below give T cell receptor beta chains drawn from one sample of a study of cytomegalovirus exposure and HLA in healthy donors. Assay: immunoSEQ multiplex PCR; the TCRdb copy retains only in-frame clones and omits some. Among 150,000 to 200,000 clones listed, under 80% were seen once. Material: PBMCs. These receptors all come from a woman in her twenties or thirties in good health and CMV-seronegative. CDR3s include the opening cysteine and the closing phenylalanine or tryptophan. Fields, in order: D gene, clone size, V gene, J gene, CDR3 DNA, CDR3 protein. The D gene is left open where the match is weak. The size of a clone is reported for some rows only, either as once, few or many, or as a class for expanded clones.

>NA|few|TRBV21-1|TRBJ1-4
TGTGCCAGCACCGTAGGGGGCTCTAATGAAAAACTGTTTTTT
CASTVGGSNEKLFF
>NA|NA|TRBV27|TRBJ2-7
TGTGCCAGCAGTCCGCAGGTGTTCTCCTACGAGCAGTACTTC
CASSPQVFSYEQYF
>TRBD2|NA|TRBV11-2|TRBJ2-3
TGTGCCAGCAGCTTGAGACTAGCGTCTAGCACAGATACGCAGTATTTT
CASSLRLASSTDTQYF
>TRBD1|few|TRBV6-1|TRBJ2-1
TGTGCCAGCAGCCCGTTCCGGGACAGGGCGAATGAGCAGTTCTTC
CASSPFRDRANEQFF
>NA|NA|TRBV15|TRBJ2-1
TGTGCCACCAGCAGAGTCCGCGACACGTACAATGAGCAGTTCTTC
CATSRVRDTYNEQFF
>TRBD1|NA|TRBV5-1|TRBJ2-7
TGCGCCAGCAGCTCGATTCCGGGACAGGGCTACGAGCAGTACTTC
CASSSIPGQGYEQYF
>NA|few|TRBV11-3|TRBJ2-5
TGTGCCAGCAGCTTAGGGGGCGTAGGGCAAGAGACCCAGTACTTC
CASSLGGVGQETQYF
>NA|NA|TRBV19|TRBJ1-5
TGTGCCAGTAGTATAGTCACAGGGAACAATCAGCCCCAGCATTTT
CASSIVTGNNQPQHF
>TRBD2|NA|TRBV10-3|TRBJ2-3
TGTGCCATCAGTCGAACTTTAGCGGGGGGGAGCACAGATACGCAGTATTTT
CAISRTLAGGSTDTQYF
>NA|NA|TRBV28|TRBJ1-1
TGTGCCAGCAGTTTATTTAGACTGGAGAACACTGAAGCTTTCTTT
CASSLFRLENTEAFF
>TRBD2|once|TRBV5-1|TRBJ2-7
TGCGCCAGCAGCTTGGGTAGCGGGGCTATATACGAGCAGTACTTC
CASSLGSGAIYEQYF
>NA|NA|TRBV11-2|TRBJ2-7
TGTGCCAGCAGCCGACCTCAGGGGGGTCGCGAGCAGTACTTC
CASSRPQGGREQYF
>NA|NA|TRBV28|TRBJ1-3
TGTGCCAGCAGTTCTCAAACAGGGTCCTCTGGAAACACCATATATTTT
CASSSQTGSSGNTIYF
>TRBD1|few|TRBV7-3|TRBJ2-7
TGTGCCAGCAGCCAGGGACAGGTCCCCTCCTACGAGCAGTACTTC
CASSQGQVPSYEQYF
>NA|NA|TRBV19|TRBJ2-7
TGTGCCAGTAGTATAAGGGGCCCTACCTACGAGCAGTACTTC
CASSIRGPTYEQYF
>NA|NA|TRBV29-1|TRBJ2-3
TGCAGCGTTGGGGAGGCTAGCACAGATACGCAGTATTTT
CSVGEASTDTQYF
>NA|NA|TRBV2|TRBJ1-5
TGTGCCAGCGCCCGGGGTACGGGCAATCAGCCCCAGCATTTT
CASARGTGNQPQHF
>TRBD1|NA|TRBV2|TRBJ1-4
TGTGCCAGCAGTGAGACAGGGGGAACTCTTAATGAAAAACTGTTTTTT
CASSETGGTLNEKLFF
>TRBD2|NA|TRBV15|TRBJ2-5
TGTGCCACCAGCCGCCGACTAGCGGGGGGACGGGAGACCCAGTACTTC
CATSRRLAGGRETQYF
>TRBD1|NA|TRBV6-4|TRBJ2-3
TGTGCCACGGCCGACAGGGGGGAGACAGATACGCAGTATTTT
CATADRGETDTQYF
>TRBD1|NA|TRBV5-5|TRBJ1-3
TGTGCCAGCAGCTACGGGACAGGGGCTGGAAACACCATATATTTT
CASSYGTGAGNTIYF
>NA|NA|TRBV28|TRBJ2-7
TGTGCCGCTACCCCCAAAAATCGTTACGAGCAGTACTTC
CAATPKNRYEQYF
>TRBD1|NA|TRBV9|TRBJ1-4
TGTGCCAGCAGCTCGACAGGGGGCGATGAAAAACTGTTTTTT
CASSSTGGDEKLFF